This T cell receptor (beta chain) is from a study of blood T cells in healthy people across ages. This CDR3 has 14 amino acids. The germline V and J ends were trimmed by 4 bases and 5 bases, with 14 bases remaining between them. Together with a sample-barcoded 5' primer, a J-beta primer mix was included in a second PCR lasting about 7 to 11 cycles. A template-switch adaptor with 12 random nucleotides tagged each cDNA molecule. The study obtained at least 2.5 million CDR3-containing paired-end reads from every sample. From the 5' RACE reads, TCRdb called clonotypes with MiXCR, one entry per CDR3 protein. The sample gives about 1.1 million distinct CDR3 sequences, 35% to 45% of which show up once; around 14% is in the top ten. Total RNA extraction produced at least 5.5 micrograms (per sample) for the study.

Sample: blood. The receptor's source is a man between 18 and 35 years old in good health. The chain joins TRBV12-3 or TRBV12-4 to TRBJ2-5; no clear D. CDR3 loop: CASSSPPWVETQYF. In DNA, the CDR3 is TGTGCCAGCAGTTCCCCCCCGTGGGTGGAGACCCAGTACTTC.